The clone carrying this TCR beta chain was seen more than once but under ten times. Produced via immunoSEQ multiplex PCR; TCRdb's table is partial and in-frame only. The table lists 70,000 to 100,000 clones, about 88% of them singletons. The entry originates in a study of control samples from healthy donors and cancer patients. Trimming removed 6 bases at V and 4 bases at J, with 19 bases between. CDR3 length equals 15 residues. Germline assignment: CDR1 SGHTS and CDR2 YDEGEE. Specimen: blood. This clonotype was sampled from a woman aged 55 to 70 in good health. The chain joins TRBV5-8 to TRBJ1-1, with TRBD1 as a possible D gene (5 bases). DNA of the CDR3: TGTGCCAGCACCGTCGGGCCTCGGGGGAGCACTGAAGCTTTCTTT. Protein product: CASTVGPRGSTEAFF.